The 3 T cell receptor beta chains in this list originate from one sample, sequenced in a study of blood T cell repertoires in COVID-19. Some clones are missing from TCRdb's copy, which holds only in-frame ones; the method was immunoSEQ multiplex PCR. Among around 150,000 clones listed, approximately 73% were seen once. Sequenced material: peripheral blood. These receptors were taken from a woman aged 80 or over with acute or convalescent COVID-19.

The chain carries TRBV5-6 and TRBJ1-2; 7 nucleotides align to TRBD1. In germline, CDR1 is SGHDT, CDR2 YYEEEE. The CDR3 runs to 15 residues. V shed 4 bases and J 5 bases; nucleotides not matched to a gene: 11. CDR3 residues: CASSRNRGYYYGYTF. CDR3 DNA: TGTGCCAGCAGCCGTAACAGGGGTTATTATTATGGCTACACCTTC.

The chain combines TRBV5-6 with TRBJ1-1, with a possible D match to TRBD1 (5 bases). CDR1 and CDR2 from the germline V gene are SGHDT and YYEEEE. V shed 0 bases and J shed 1 base, with 10 bases lying between them. The CDR3 sequence is 15 residues long. DNA of the CDR3: TGTGCCAGCAGCTTGGCCGCTGGGGCGAACACTGAAGCTTTCTTT. This gives the protein CASSLAAGANTEAFF. The full variable domain, with the rest looked up from reference TRBV5-6 and TRBJ1-1, is DAGVTQSPTHLIKTRGQQVTLRCSPKSGHDTVSWYQQALGQGPQFIFQYYEEEERQRGNFPDRFSGHQFPNYSSELNVNALLLGDSALYLCASSLAAGANTEAFFGQGTRLTVV.

Notes on this clone: One end of the junction varies from germline; a read error may be responsible. Other DNA sequences in the sample encode the same CDR3. The V gene is TRBV5-1, the J gene TRBJ1-1, with 9 bases identical to TRBD1. This CDR3 region has 12 residues. The germline gives CDR1 SGHRS, CDR2 YFSETQ. In DNA form, the CDR3 reads TGCGCCAGCAGTTTGGGACAGGGTGAAGCTTTCTTT. Protein sequence: CASSLGQGEAFF.